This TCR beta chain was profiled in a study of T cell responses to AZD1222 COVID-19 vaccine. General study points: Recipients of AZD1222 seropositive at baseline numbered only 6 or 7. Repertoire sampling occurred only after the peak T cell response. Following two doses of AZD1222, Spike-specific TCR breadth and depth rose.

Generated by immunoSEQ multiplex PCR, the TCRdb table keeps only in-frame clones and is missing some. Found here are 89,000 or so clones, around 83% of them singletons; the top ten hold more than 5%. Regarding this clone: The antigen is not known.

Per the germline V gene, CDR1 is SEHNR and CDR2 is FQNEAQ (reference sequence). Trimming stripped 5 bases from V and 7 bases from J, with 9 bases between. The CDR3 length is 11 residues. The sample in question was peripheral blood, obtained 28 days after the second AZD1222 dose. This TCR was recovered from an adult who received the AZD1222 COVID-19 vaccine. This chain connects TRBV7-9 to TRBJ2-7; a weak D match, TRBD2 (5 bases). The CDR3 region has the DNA TGTGCCAGCAGCGGGTGGGAGGAGCAGTACTTC. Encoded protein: CASSGWEEQYF.